This entry concerns a single T cell receptor (beta chain). The sample belongs to a study of control samples from healthy donors and cancer patients. Generated by immunoSEQ multiplex PCR, the TCRdb table keeps only in-frame clones and is missing some. Among around 140,000 clones listed, about nine tenths were seen once. The germline V and J ends were trimmed by 3 bases and 0 bases, with 11 bases remaining between them. CDR1 KGHSH and CDR2 LQKENI come from the germline V gene. The CDR3 has 16 residues. The sequence derives from a middle-aged man in good health. The V gene is TRBV18, the J gene TRBJ1-4; no clear D gene. Sequenced: blood. The CDR3 sequence: CASSPQSWATNEKLFF. CDR3 in DNA: TGTGCCAGCTCACCTCAATCGTGGGCAACTAATGAAAAACTGTTTTTT.